The TCR beta chain under discussion was sequenced for a study of cytomegalovirus exposure and HLA in healthy donors. This PCR relied on a set of 60 Vbeta primers and 13 Jbeta primers. Some clones are missing from TCRdb's copy, which holds only in-frame ones; the method was immunoSEQ multiplex PCR. The sample includes around 200,000 clones, 82% seen only once; the top ten take approximately 0.74%. The CDR3 totals 15 residues. CDR1 is MNHEY, CDR2 SMNVEV, per germline (reference sequence). With V trimmed by 0 bases and J by 5 bases, 6 bases remained unmatched. This clone is a singleton in its sample. What it binds is not known. Study-level results: A link between a missense DCLRE1C variant and TCR beta V- and J-gene trimming emerged from a later analysis.

This chain connects TRBV27 to TRBJ2-7, with 8 positions matching TRBD1. The sequencing sample was made of PBMCs. The source of this sequence is a woman aged 18 to 35 in good health and CMV-seronegative. In DNA, the CDR3 is TGTGCCAGCAGTTTATCGACCAGGGGGCTTGACGAGCAGTACTTC. Protein sequence: CASSLSTRGLDEQYF.